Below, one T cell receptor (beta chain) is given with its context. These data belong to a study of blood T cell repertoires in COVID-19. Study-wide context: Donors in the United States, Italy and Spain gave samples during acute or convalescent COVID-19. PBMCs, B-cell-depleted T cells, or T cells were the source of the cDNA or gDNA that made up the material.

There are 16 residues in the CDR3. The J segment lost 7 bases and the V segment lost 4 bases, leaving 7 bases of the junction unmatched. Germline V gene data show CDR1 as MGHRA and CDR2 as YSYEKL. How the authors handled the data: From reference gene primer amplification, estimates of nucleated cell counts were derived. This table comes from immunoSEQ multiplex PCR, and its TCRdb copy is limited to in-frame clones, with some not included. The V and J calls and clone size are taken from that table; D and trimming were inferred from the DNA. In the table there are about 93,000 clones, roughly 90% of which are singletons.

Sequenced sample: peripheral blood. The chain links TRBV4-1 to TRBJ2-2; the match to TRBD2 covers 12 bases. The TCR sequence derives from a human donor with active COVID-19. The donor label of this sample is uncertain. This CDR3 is CASSPSSGGAGGELFF. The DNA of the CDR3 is TGCGCCAGCAGCCCCTCTAGCGGGGGGGCCGGCGGGGAGCTGTTTTTT.